What follows is one T cell receptor beta chain and its context. What antigen it recognizes has not been identified. Base qualities are not provided; no much larger clone lies one nucleotide away. The data are from a study of cytomegalovirus exposure and HLA in healthy donors (dated by TCRdb to about 2017). About the full investigation: According to an earlier analysis of around 600 of the donors, roughly 180 million T cells yielded over 90 million unique TCR beta sequences and around 280 Gb of sequence data. About 310 gigabases of sequencing data and tens of millions of unique TCR sequences were included in an early release covering around 650 HLA-typed donors. Of the 300 to 450 genotyped donors, over 80% were placed in the genetic ancestry cluster associated with self-reported Caucasian donors. The study aimed to test whether signatures of past pathogen exposure could be identified by cataloging public T cell receptors. The study used immunosequencing to profile the T cell repertoires of more than 650 subjects and linked those repertoires to cytomegalovirus serostatus. A separate validation cohort of approximately 120 different subjects was used in addition to the roughly 670-subject first cohort. To predict cytomegalovirus infection status, the study brought together high-throughput TCR immunosequencing, statistical association of individual TCRs with disease status, and machine learning. To study patterns of TCR occurrence, a later analysis re-analyzed previously published TCR beta repertoires from around 660 donors and added high-resolution HLA genotyping. In the later analysis, no new phenotypic data were used to find candidate immune exposures; instead, reliance was placed on TCR beta sequences and their occurrence across donors. To decide whether each TCR beta V gene segment behaved as functional or pseudogenic, an earlier analysis of some 540 of the donors relied on high-throughput TCR beta sequencing. Alongside the repertoire data, information on donor age, sex, ethnicity and CMV serostatus was compiled. A later genetic analysis took genome-wide SNP genotypes for about 65% of the 666 donors and used that subset as a discovery cohort. All discovery cohort repertoires had been generated using a single sequencing platform. HLA typing included class I and class II loci at four-digit resolution. The number of typed donors differed by locus: 629-630 for A, B, C, DRB1 and DQB1; 522 for DQA1; 600 to 610 for DPA1; and about 450 for DPB1. Because of strong linkage in the cohort, roughly five DR-DQ haplotypes were treated as single units for association and clustering. Among 398 genotyped donors of the cohort, an average of approximately 250,000 unique TCR beta nucleotide sequences were sequenced per donor, roughly 20% of them non-productive.

The cohort was made up of 650 to 700 healthy bone marrow donors. At the time of sampling, all cohort members were nominally healthy, though unrecorded immune exposures were likely present. The donor was CMV seropositive and belonged to the group of 250 to 300 seropositive cohort members. A peripheral blood sample was provided by each donor, and peripheral blood mononuclear cells were used for TCR beta sequencing. The Qiagen DNeasy Blood Extraction Kit was used to extract genomic DNA from the blood cell samples. The library was produced with the immunoSEQ multiplex PCR assay. A mixture of 60 forward primers for TCR Vbeta segments and 13 reverse primers for TCR Jbeta segments was used in the multiplex PCR. Amplification of the CDR3 region of rearranged TCR beta genes was performed with a multiplex PCR assay on genomic DNA. On the Illumina HiSeq System, the amplified TCR beta libraries were sequenced as 87-base-pair reads. Concerning the study's data processing: A later analysis tallied 75 million to 95 million unique TCR beta chains across the 640 or so repertoires, and about 10 million of those chains were shared by two or more donors. A nearest-neighbor algorithm error-corrected the raw reads and collapsed the reads into unique sequences, merging closely related sequences to remove PCR and sequencing errors. To assign V, D and J gene segments, CDR3 sequences were aligned to IMGT reference sequences. Each retained sequence needed at least a six-nucleotide match to both a V gene segment and a J gene segment. A rearrangement was called productive if the CDR3 had no stop codons and remained in frame with V and J, and every other rearrangement was called non-productive. Following IMGT convention, CDR3 was defined as the stretch from the second conserved V-encoded cysteine up to the conserved J-encoded phenylalanine. The earlier analysis of 450 to 750 of the donors excluded any sequence lacking an unambiguous match to a single V gene segment. An earlier analysis of several hundred of the donors classified V segments as functional when productive rearrangements were above 56.7% and as segregating when the standard deviation between donors was above 5%. A statistical classification framework was built for diagnosing cytomegalovirus status from the catalog of TCR beta chain sequences. In a later analysis, TCR nucleotide sequences were compared against IMGT/GENE-DB human TR gene sequences so that V and J genes could be assigned. In a later analysis, CDR3 sequences and most-parsimonious VDJ recombination scenarios were assigned using the TCRdist pipeline. In a later analysis, every TCR beta chain was defined by the combination of its CDR3 amino acid sequence and its V-gene family, and reads without a unique V-gene family were dropped. To address suspected cross-contamination and a sequencing artifact, a later analysis removed a few hundred highly shared, low-generation-probability nucleotide sequences. A later analysis calculated a clonal expansion index for each public chain from normalized within-repertoire ranks of inferred template counts. A later analysis computed generation probabilities with a VDJ recombination model fitted to out-of-frame rearrangements, and checked the results against IGoR. A later analysis scored TCR-TCR, TCR-HLA and TCR-CMV co-occurrence with hypergeometric tests, applying a repertoire-size bias correction to TCR pairs. A later analysis estimated false discovery rates by permuting HLA or CMV assignments 20 times. In a later analysis, co-occurring TCRs were grouped with DBSCAN, and TCRdist sequence similarity was added when clustering was performed within HLA-allele-positive subsets. For co-occurrence clustering, repertoires with fewer than 30,000 or more than 120,000 public chains were excluded, along with several repertoires with anomalous nucleotide sharing. The immuneACCESS repertoire file appears here via TCRdb, limited to in-frame rearrangements. These files lack a portion of the clones; in checked studies, under half of the deficit traces to unresolved V genes, and the cause of the others is not known. That table gives V, J and clone size, and the DNA gave D and trimming. The sample table contains some 210,000 clones; only one count was recorded for around 86% of them. The ten largest make up roughly a tenth of the sample.

Here is what the overall study found, with its caveats: Strong co-occurrence of HLA alleles, especially DR and DQ, made assigning TCR associations to individual alleles difficult. The 87-base-pair reads could not distinguish some IMGT-functional V segments, including TRBV6-2 and TRBV6-3, so those segments were excluded. Compared with the roughly 600-donor mean, donors in an Asian-associated ancestry cluster had fewer N-insertions in productive TCRs, according to a later genetic analysis. Compared with equally common non-associated chains, HLA-associated TCR beta chains in a later analysis were more clonally expanded and had lower generation probabilities. In a later analysis, around 15,000 TCR beta sequences were associated with specific HLA alleles at a false discovery rate of 0.05. A later analysis found that TCR association rates varied across HLA loci, with DRB1 alleles showing the most associated TCRs and HLA-C alleles the fewest. The earlier analysis of 587 of the donors excluded roughly 16 rarely observed V segments, including chromosome 9 orphons, because counts were too low. A further reported finding was that TCR beta sequences accurately predicted the HLA-A and HLA-B alleles for most subjects in the first cohort. CMV serostatus was the only immune exposure information available for the cohort. Sequencing depth was assumed to be roughly uniform across donors in the presence/absence analyses, though that assumption may not hold. The study gave a list of 150 to 200 TCR beta chains associated with cytomegalovirus. In this cohort, only TCR beta chains were sequenced, and detectable features were limited by the absence of alpha or paired-chain data. Three of the identified cytomegalovirus-associated TCR beta chains were confirmed in vitro to be specific for cytomegalovirus antigens. The authors suggested that the approach could potentially be extended to other disease states and immunological phenotypes. Across donors, most TCR sequences were observed very rarely, whereas some public TCRs were present in many individuals. A later genetic analysis associated a missense DCLRE1C variant with V-gene and J-gene trimming of TCR beta chains, and an independent cohort replicated the association. A cluster of highly shared sequence variants was judged likely to represent a technical artifact of the sequencing pipeline. According to a later analysis, parvovirus B19, influenza, CMV and Epstein-Barr virus appeared linked to several top co-occurrence clusters. Most CMV-associated TCR beta chains appeared to be HLA-restricted in a later analysis, and the HLA associations seemed to be driven largely by CMV exposure. The classifier was reported to diagnose cytomegalovirus status with high specificity and sensitivity in both the original cohort and the validation cohort. Broadly in line with IMGT annotations, most TCR beta V segments showed up in productive rearrangements about 90% or about 30% of the time in an earlier analysis of 450 to 750 of the donors. Correlated functional status among segregating V segments might reflect linkage disequilibrium, but an unknown experimental factor could not be ruled out. HLA typing was unavailable for some donors at each locus, so association tests used only the typed subset.

The CDR3 contains 12 residues, cysteine and phenylalanine counted. Only the CDR3 portion is preserved as DNA: 36 bases, with reading frame beginning at the first base. Trimming takes 1 base from V and 8 bases from J, and the germline ends sit 8 bases apart. The germline V gene encodes CDR1 LGHNT and CDR2 FRNRAP. The sequence derives from a woman between 45 and 65 years old in good health and CMV-seropositive. Sequenced input: PBMCs. The chain couples TRBV12-5 to TRBJ1-1; TRBD1 is a weak D gene call, 6 bases matching. The DNA is as follows: TGTGCTAGTGGTTTGGATACAGGGGAAGCTTTCTTT. Its amino acids are CASGLDTGEAFF.